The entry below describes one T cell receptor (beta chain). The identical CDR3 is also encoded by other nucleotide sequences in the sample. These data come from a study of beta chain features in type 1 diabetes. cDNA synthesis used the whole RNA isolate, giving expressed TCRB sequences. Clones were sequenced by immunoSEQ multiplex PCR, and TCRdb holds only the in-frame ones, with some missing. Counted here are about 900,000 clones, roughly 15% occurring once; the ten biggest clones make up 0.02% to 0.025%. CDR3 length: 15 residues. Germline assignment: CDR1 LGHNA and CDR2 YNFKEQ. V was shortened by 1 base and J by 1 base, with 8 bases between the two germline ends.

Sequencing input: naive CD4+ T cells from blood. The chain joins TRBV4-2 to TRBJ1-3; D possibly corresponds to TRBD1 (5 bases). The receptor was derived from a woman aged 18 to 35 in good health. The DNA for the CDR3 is TGTGCCAGCAGCCAAGTTGGGGGATCTGGAAACACCATATATTTT. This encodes CASSQVGGSGNTIYF.